The 9 T cell receptor beta chains below were found in one sample sequenced in a study of PD-1 blockade in classical Hodgkin lymphoma. The repertoire was sequenced with immunoSEQ multiplex PCR; TCRdb's copy has only in-frame clones and lacks some. The sample holds approximately 90,000 clones, approximately 86% seen once. As for time point: cycle 4 day 1 (C4D1), after five to seven weeks of nivolumab. Relapses following autologous stem cell transplantation were seen in all patients, with brentuximab vedotin exposure varying. Material: peripheral blood mononuclear cells (PBMCs), obtained before the fourth cycle of nivolumab. All receptors come from a human donor with classical Hodgkin lymphoma.

On this clone: The same CDR3 can be traced to other DNA sequences in this sample. This sequence joins TRBV6-1 and TRBJ2-1, with 7 nucleotides matching TRBD1. This CDR3 contains 16 residues. Germline CDR1 is MNHNS and CDR2 is SASEGT. J gave up 0 bases and V 0 bases, and 2 bases lay outside the gene matches. The CDR3 nucleotides are TGTGCCAGCAGTGAAGCCCCAGGGGGCTCCTACAATGAGCAGTTCTTC. Protein product: CASSEAPGGSYNEQFF.

The chain employs TRBV29-1 and TRBJ1-3; D call uncertain. Germline CDR1 SQVTM, CDR2 ANQGSEA. The CDR3 has 10 residues. V gave up 6 bases and J gave up 4 bases, with 4 bases separating them. This CDR3 is CSVVGNTIYF. The CDR3 DNA sequence: TGCAGCGTAGTAGGAAACACCATATATTTT.

The chain combines TRBV2 with TRBJ1-2; no reliable D call. The CDR3 has 14 amino acids. The V and J ends lost 5 bases and 6 bases respectively, with 16 bases between them. The germline gives CDR1 SNHLY, CDR2 FYNNEI. In nucleotides, the CDR3 is TGTGCCAGCAGTCTCTATAGAGGTATGGATGGCTACACCTTC. It encodes CASSLYRGMDGYTF.

V usage is TRBV7-3 and J usage is TRBJ2-7; D perhaps matches TRBD2 (6 bases). The CDR3 is 12 residues long. The germline V gene has CDR1 SGHTA and CDR2 FQGTGA. Trimming cost V 4 bases and J 7 bases, with 11 bases left between them. CDR3 in amino acids: CASSYAAGEQYF. The CDR3 DNA reads as TGTGCCAGCAGCTACGCTGCGGGAGAGCAGTACTTC.

This clone was counted a single time. V gene TRBV5-4 combines with J gene TRBJ2-3; D is ambiguous. Germline CDR1 SGHNT, CDR2 YYREEE (reference sequence). The CDR3 length is 13 residues. V lost 1 base, J lost 1 base, and 4 bases lay in between. CDR3 sequence (DNA): TGTGCCAGCAGCTTGATCGGCACAGATACGCAGTATTTT. Translating gives CASSLIGTDTQYF.

This clone appeared once. This rearrangement joins TRBV5-6 to TRBJ2-5, with a weak D call TRBD2 (5 bases). Germline CDR1 and CDR2: SGHDT and YYEEEE. Trimming cost V 0 bases and J 6 bases, with 9 bases left between them. The CDR3 contains 13 residues. The CDR3 DNA reads as TGTGCCAGCAGCTTGGCCGGGAAGAAGACCCAGTACTTC. It encodes CASSLAGKKTQYF.

The J gene is TRBJ2-4, the V gene TRBV7-2; no clear D. V gave up 2 bases and J gave up 0 bases, with 5 bases separating them. The CDR3 loop spans 14 amino acids. Germline V lookup: CDR1 SGHTA, CDR2 FQGNSA. CDR3 in DNA: TGTGCCAGCAGCTTAAGAGTAGCCAAAAACATTCAGTACTTC. It specifies CASSLRVAKNIQYF.

V gene TRBV2 combines with J gene TRBJ2-5; no definite D call. Germline CDR1 reads SNHLY; CDR2 reads FYNNEI. This CDR3 spans 12 amino acids. Deletions cut 6 bases from V and 0 bases from J, with 5 bases between. The CDR3 DNA reads as TGTGCCAGCAGGGCGTACCAAGAGACCCAGTACTTC. Protein product: CASRAYQETQYF.

In its sample, this clone was seen a few times. The chain joins TRBV5-1 to TRBJ1-2; D ambiguous. The length of the CDR3 is 13 residues. V lost 3 bases and J 8 bases, leaving 14 bases between the germline ends. Germline CDR1 reads SGHRS; CDR2 reads YFSETQ. The CDR3 coding sequence is TGCGCCAGCAGCTCGAGGATCGGTTGGGGCTACACCTTC. This translates into CASSSRIGWGYTF.